A selection of T cell receptor beta chains follows, all from one sample in a study of blood T cell repertoires in COVID-19. Sequenced by immunoSEQ multiplex PCR; TCRdb stores in-frame clones only, minus some. The sample includes roughly 200,000 clones, around 87% of them seen just once. Sequencing used PBMCs or T cells enriched from blood (not recorded which). Every receptor here comes from a young man in a cohort exposed to, infected with or recovered from COVID-19 (not recorded which). Both conserved end residues are part of each CDR3. A D gene is named only where the DNA matches it firmly. Not every row has a clone size; where given, it reads once, few, many or a size class.

D,J,V,size,CDR3,DNA
.,TRBJ1-5,TRBV19,.,CASSIGQVGGQPQHF,TGTGCCAGTAGTATTGGGCAGGTGGGGGGTCAGCCCCAGCATTTT
.,TRBJ1-2,TRBV20-1,.,CSASRGSYGYTF,TGCAGTGCTAGTCGGGGTTCCTATGGCTACACCTTC
.,TRBJ1-3,TRBV9,.,CASSVAPNSGNTIYF,TGTGCCAGCAGCGTAGCCCCTAACTCTGGAAACACCATATATTTT
.,TRBJ1-1,TRBV19,.,CASNDRRQGTEAFF,TGTGCCAGTAACGACAGGCGCCAAGGGACTGAAGCTTTCTTT
.,TRBJ1-1,TRBV9,.,CASSVAAGNTEAFF,TGTGCCAGCAGCGTAGCGGCAGGGAACACTGAAGCTTTCTTT
TRBD2,TRBJ2-5,TRBV7-9,.,CASSSSGNEETQYF,TGTGCCAGCAGTTCTAGCGGGAACGAAGAGACCCAGTACTTC
TRBD1,TRBJ1-2,TRBV28,few,CASSLYGTGAHGYTF,TGTGCCAGCAGTTTATATGGGACAGGGGCCCATGGCTACACCTTC
.,TRBJ2-3,TRBV5-6,.,CASSPVLGGASTDTQYF,TGTGCCAGCAGCCCGGTCCTTGGCGGGGCAAGCACAGATACGCAGTATTTT
.,TRBJ2-7,TRBV5-4,.,CASSLSSYEQYF,TGTGCCAGCAGCTTATCTAGCTACGAGCAGTACTTC
.,TRBJ2-7,TRBV5-1,.,CASTYLFSGSSYEQYF,TGCGCCAGCACCTACCTTTTTAGCGGCAGCTCCTACGAGCAGTACTTC
TRBD1,TRBJ1-3,TRBV9,few,CASSVEQGVNTIYF,TGTGCCAGCAGCGTAGAACAGGGGGTGAACACCATATATTTT
TRBD1,TRBJ1-5,TRBV19,.,CASSIGRQGINQPQHF,TGTGCCAGTAGTATAGGCCGACAGGGGATCAATCAGCCCCAGCATTTT
TRBD1,TRBJ2-1,TRBV19,.,CASSMTGTGLNEQFF,TGTGCCAGTAGTATGACAGGGACAGGGCTCAATGAGCAGTTCTTC
TRBD1,TRBJ1-1,TRBV6-5,.,CASSLGQPNTEAFF,TGTGCCAGCAGTCTGGGACAGCCGAACACTGAAGCTTTCTTT
TRBD1,TRBJ1-2,TRBV28,.,CASRKQGARGYGYTF,TGTGCCAGCAGAAAACAGGGGGCGCGAGGCTATGGCTACACCTTC
.,TRBJ2-7,TRBV28,.,CASQWETPYEQYF,TGTGCCAGCCAATGGGAGACTCCCTACGAGCAGTACTTC
TRBD1,TRBJ1-1,TRBV29-1,.,CSVEEGGTGYGAFF,TGCAGCGTTGAAGAGGGCGGGACAGGGTATGGAGCTTTCTTT
TRBD2,TRBJ2-7,TRBV27,.,CASSLMGRAGGSYEQYF,TGTGCCAGCAGTTTAATGGGCCGGGCGGGAGGCTCCTACGAGCAGTACTTC
TRBD1,TRBJ2-1,TRBV4-3,.,CASSQEDRGLYNEQFF,TGCGCCAGCAGCCAAGAGGACAGGGGCTTGTACAATGAGCAGTTCTTC
TRBD2,TRBJ2-1,TRBV4-3,.,CASSPSSGLAGGSEQFF,TGCGCCAGCAGCCCTTCCTCGGGACTAGCGGGAGGAAGTGAGCAGTTCTTC
.,TRBJ2-3,TRBV29-1,many,CSVGGLLLTDTQYF,TGCAGCGTTGGGGGACTCCTCCTCACAGATACGCAGTATTTT
.,TRBJ2-7,TRBV28,.,CASRTNTGNGYEQYF,TGTGCCAGCAGGACCAATACAGGGAACGGCTACGAGCAGTACTTC
.,TRBJ1-3,TRBV4-1,.,CASSQKQGSGNTIYF,TGCGCCAGCAGCCAAAAACAGGGATCTGGAAACACCATATATTTT
.,TRBJ2-3,TRBV12-3/TRBV12-4,once,CASREGAEDTQYF,TGTGCCAGCAGGGAGGGGGCGGAAGATACGCAGTATTTT
TRBD2,TRBJ2-1,TRBV5-4,.,CASSLDLAGVNEQFF,TGTGCCAGCAGCTTGGACCTAGCGGGAGTCAATGAGCAGTTCTTC
.,TRBJ2-6,TRBV28,.,CASSPRVGPNVLTF,TGTGCCAGCAGTCCCCGAGTCGGTCCCAACGTCCTGACTTTC
.,TRBJ1-6,TRBV2,few,CASHREKGSPLHF,TGTGCCAGCCACAGGGAAAAGGGCTCACCCCTCCACTTT
TRBD2,TRBJ2-1,TRBV19,.,CASSKGRAGGHNEQFF,TGTGCCAGTAGTAAAGGAAGAGCGGGAGGACACAATGAGCAGTTCTTC
.,TRBJ1-2,TRBV29-1,.,CSVQRATGRGYTF,TGCAGCGTCCAACGCGCTACAGGGCGAGGCTACACCTTC
.,TRBJ1-1,TRBV7-9,.,CASSLTVTEAFF,TGTGCCAGCAGCCTCACAGTCACTGAAGCTTTCTTT
.,TRBJ2-3,TRBV28,.,CASSTRQDTQYF,TGTGCCAGCAGTACCCGACAAGATACGCAGTATTTT
TRBD2,TRBJ2-3,TRBV28,.,CASSLERELTDTQYF,TGTGCCAGCAGTTTAGAGCGGGAGTTGACAGATACGCAGTATTTT
TRBD1,TRBJ1-5,TRBV19,.,CASSIGTGGNQPQHF,TGTGCCAGTAGTATAGGGACAGGGGGCAATCAGCCCCAGCATTTT
.,TRBJ2-2,TRBV2,.,CASSEAGTPSGELFF,TGTGCCAGCAGTGAAGCTGGCACCCCCTCCGGGGAGCTGTTTTTT
TRBD1,TRBJ1-4,TRBV4-1,.,CASSPPVGQGNEKLFF,TGCGCCAGCAGCCCCCCGGTGGGACAGGGGAATGAAAAACTGTTTTTT
TRBD1,TRBJ2-3,TRBV7-2,.,CASSERTGQALGDTQYF,TGTGCCAGCAGCGAACGGACAGGTCAGGCACTGGGGGATACGCAGTATTTT
.,TRBJ1-3,TRBV15,.,CATSRDGPFYSGNTIYF,TGTGCCACCAGCAGAGATGGGCCCTTTTACTCTGGAAACACCATATATTTT
TRBD2,TRBJ2-1,TRBV27,.,CASTSMGTSLFGEQFF,TGTGCCAGCACCTCTATGGGGACTAGCCTTTTTGGTGAGCAGTTCTTC
.,TRBJ1-1,TRBV6-1,.,CASSEATLGNTEAFF,TGTGCCAGCAGTGAAGCCACCCTCGGGAACACTGAAGCTTTCTTT
TRBD2,TRBJ2-7,TRBV5-1,.,CASSPTGTSGGDLRGEQYF,TGCGCCAGCAGCCCTACCGGGACTAGCGGGGGAGACCTGAGAGGGGAGCAGTACTTC
TRBD2,TRBJ2-5,TRBV4-1,few,CASSQIAGGETQYF,TGCGCCAGCAGCCAAATAGCGGGAGGAGAGACCCAGTACTTC
.,TRBJ1-6,TRBV4-1,.,CASSQDNNSPLHF,TGCGCCAGCAGCCAAGATAATAATTCACCCCTCCACTTT
TRBD1,TRBJ2-3,TRBV19,.,CASSIAGTGVKDTQYF,TGTGCCAGTAGTATAGCCGGGACAGGGGTCAAAGATACGCAGTATTTT
.,TRBJ2-6,TRBV7-2,.,CASSRGITGANVLTF,TGTGCCAGCAGCCGCGGGATAACGGGGGCCAACGTCCTGACTTTC
TRBD2,TRBJ2-7,TRBV7-2,.,CASSFSGRAAEQYF,TGTGCCAGCAGCTTTTCCGGGAGGGCCGCCGAGCAGTACTTC
.,TRBJ1-5,TRBV28,.,CASSLRGGEHF,TGTGCCAGCAGTTTACGGGGTGGCGAGCATTTT
.,TRBJ2-3,TRBV4-2,.,CASSPYWTASAGTDTQYF,TGTGCCAGCAGCCCCTACTGGACTGCCTCGGCGGGCACAGATACGCAGTATTTT